A selection of T cell receptor beta chains follows, all from one sample in a study of T cells in Graves' hyperthyroidism and ophthalmopathy. Each CDR3 protein gets one entry after TCRdb re-called the multiplex PCR reads with MiXCR. The sample holds under 300,000 distinct CDR3 sequences; approximately 21% are singletons and the top ten take 64%. The material sequenced was blood. The receptor source for this set is a man aged 25-45 years with Graves' ophthalmopathy. CDR3s include the opening cysteine and the closing phenylalanine or tryptophan. Expanded clones are given a class, and other clones once, few, many or no size at all.

>few|TRBV5-1|TRBJ2-1
CASSSGQTYNEQFF
>many|TRBV27|TRBJ2-7
CASSKTLLGNYEQYF
>-|TRBV12-5|TRBJ2-1
CASGLVLGGIYYNEQFF
>few|TRBV2|TRBJ1-1
CASSDLAGNTEAFF
>-|TRBV3-1|TRBJ2-1
CASSQEPSKSSYNEQFF
>-|TRBV6-1|TRBJ2-3
CASSARRVSTDTQYF
>few|TRBV20-1|TRBJ2-5
CSARDLVGRETTQYF
>-|TRBV28|TRBJ1-2
CASSPTRDRRVGYGYTF
>once|TRBV5-1|TRBJ2-5
CASSLAGGLGETQYF
>few|TRBV18|TRBJ1-4
CASSGTGADEKLFF
>-|TRBV20-1|TRBJ1-2
CSARVGGGSGYTF
>many|TRBV24-1|TRBJ2-5
CATGRGETQYF
>-|TRBV6-2/TRBV6-3|TRBJ2-5
CASTPTGEETQYF
>-|TRBV12-3/TRBV12-4|TRBJ2-1
CASRAGLAETGEQFF
>many|TRBV10-3|TRBJ2-5
CAISVGTVTSGSPAETQYF
>-|TRBV7-3|TRBJ2-3
CASSPLAGGTDTQYF
>few|TRBV11-2|TRBJ2-5
CASKPGTAEETQYF